Listed here are 9 T cell receptor beta chains from one sample, sequenced in a study of blood T cells in healthy people across ages. Using a J-beta primer mix together with a sample-barcoded 5' primer, a second PCR was run for roughly 6 to 12 cycles. MiXCR, applied by TCRdb to the 5' RACE reads, yields one record per CDR3 protein. The table has over 950,000 distinct CDR3 sequences, roughly two fifths seen once; the top ten hold around 13%. The sequencing input was blood. The receptors derive from a young man in good health.

The V and J genes are TRBV6-2 or TRBV6-3 and TRBJ1-6, with TRBD1 matching 10 bases. V was pared by 5 bases and J by 10 bases, with 11 bases of the junction left unmatched. CDR1 and CDR2 (germline): MNHEY, SVGEGT. The CDR3 is made up of 16 amino acids. The DNA of the CDR3 is TGTGCCAGCAGTCTCATCCGGGACAGGGGTAAATCACCCCTCCACTTT. It yields the protein CASSLIRDRGKSPLHF.

The rearrangement links TRBV2 to TRBJ2-3; D may be TRBD1 (5 bases). The DNA end lines up better with TRBJ1-5; the J call may be wrong. The CDR3 extends over 14 amino acids. The V gene's germline CDR1 is SNHLY and CDR2 FYNNEI. DNA of the CDR3: TGTGCCCTATGGGGGGGGGTAAGCACAGATACGCAGCATTTT. Encoded protein: CALWGGVSTDTQHF.

The chain combines TRBV6-6 with TRBJ1-4; no clear D. Germline CDR1 is MNHNY and CDR2 is SVGAGI (reference sequence). Trimming removed 6 bases from V and 4 bases from J, with 15 bases in between. The CDR3 has 15 residues. CDR3: CASRTSGSGNEKLFF. The CDR3 DNA reads TGTGCCAGCAGGACGAGCGGGTCGGGTAATGAAAAACTGTTTTTT.

This sequence joins TRBV4-2 and TRBJ1-6, with D hard to call. Trimming took off 0 bases at V and 7 bases at J, with 16 bases between the two ends. The CDR3 is made up of 17 amino acids. Germline V gives CDR1 LGHNA, CDR2 YNFKEQ. The CDR3 is CASSQDRTAPGNSPLHF. The CDR3 DNA is TGTGCCAGCAGCCAAGATCGCACGGCGCCGGGGAATTCACCCCTCCACTTT.

The gene calls are TRBV14 and TRBJ2-1; D possibly corresponds to TRBD1 (5 bases). The germline V gene encodes CDR1 SGHDN and CDR2 FVKESK. The CDR3 loop spans 16 amino acids. V gave up 2 bases and J gave up 2 bases, with 13 bases separating them. This CDR3 is CASSQSFQGTYNEQFF. The DNA for the CDR3 is TGTGCCAGCAGCCAAAGTTTCCAGGGCACCTACAATGAGCAGTTCTTC.

This rearrangement joins TRBV7-9 to TRBJ2-3; D is perhaps TRBD1 (5 bases). Trimming stripped 5 bases from V and 0 bases from J, with 15 bases between. CDR1 is SEHNR and CDR2 is FQNEAQ in the germline V gene (reference sequence). CDR3 length equals 16 residues. CDR3 protein: CASSPLGRTSTDTQYF. The DNA for the CDR3 is TGTGCCAGCAGCCCCCTGGGCAGGACAAGCACAGATACGCAGTATTTT.

The chain recombines TRBV25-1 with TRBJ1-1; D uncertain. The germline V and J ends were trimmed by 1 base and 1 base, with 7 bases remaining between them. Germline V gives CDR1 MGHDK, CDR2 SYGVNS. CDR3 length equals 14 residues. The CDR3 nucleotides are TGTGCCAGCAGTGAATGGGAGGGGAACACTGAAGCTTTCTTT. Translated: CASSEWEGNTEAFF.

Concerning this clonotype itself: Germline is not matched at one junction end, which may reflect a read error. This chain joins TRBV7-8 and TRBJ2-2, with no clear D. CDR3 length equals 12 residues. CDR1 is SGHVS and CDR2 is FQNEAQ in the germline V gene. The CDR3 region is CAGSLWTGELFF. The CDR3 region has the DNA TGTGCCGGCAGTTTGTGGACCGGGGAGCTGTTTTTT.

Comments on this clonotype: This clone may be a read error of a much larger clone one base away. The chain's CDR3 is CTSSQSGLAKNIQYF. The DNA for the CDR3 is TGTACCAGCTCCCAGTCGGGGTTAGCCAAAAACATTCAGTACTTC. The chain employs TRBV18 and TRBJ2-4; tentatively, D is TRBD2 (5 bases). From germline, CDR1 is KGHSH and CDR2 LQKENI. This CDR3 has 15 amino acids. Based on the CDR3 plus reference TRBV18 and TRBJ2-4, the full variable domain is NAGVMQNPRHLVRRRGQEARLRCSPMKGHSHVYWYRQLPEEGLKFMVYLQKENIIDESGMPKERFSAEFPKEGPSILRIQQVVRGDSAAYFCTSSQSGLAKNIQYFGAGTRLSVL.